These 14 T cell receptor beta chains share one sample of origin, sequenced in a study of cytomegalovirus exposure and HLA in healthy donors. The repertoire was sequenced with immunoSEQ multiplex PCR; TCRdb's copy has only in-frame clones and lacks some. In the table there are fewer than 400,000 clones, just over 85% of which are singletons. Sequenced sample: PBMCs. Every receptor here comes from a woman aged 18-29 years in good health and CMV-seronegative.

The chain links TRBV28 to TRBJ2-7, with a possible D match to TRBD2 (5 bases). The germline gives CDR1 MDHEN, CDR2 SYDVKM. The ends were cut back, 2 bases at V and 5 bases at J, with 7 bases in the middle. The CDR3 has 12 residues. In DNA, the CDR3 is TGTGCCAGCAGTTTACCGGGGAACGAGCAGTACTTC. It translates to CASSLPGNEQYF.

This chain uses TRBV28 with TRBJ1-5; D perhaps matches TRBD1 (5 bases). Trimming shortened V by 8 bases and J by 6 bases, and 23 bases separated the two germline ends. The CDR3 loop spans 16 amino acids. Germline CDR1 is MDHEN and CDR2 is SYDVKM. The CDR3: CASLAGGGWVGQPQHF. CDR3 in DNA: TGTGCCAGCCTCGCTGGGGGGGGATGGGTTGGTCAGCCCCAGCATTTT. Variable domain in full (rest from reference TRBV28 and TRBJ1-5): DVKVTQSSRYLVKRTGEKVFLECVQDMDHENMFWYRQDPGLGLRLIYFSYDVKMKEKGDIPEGYSVSREKKERFSLILESASTNQTSMYLCASLAGGGWVGQPQHFGDGTRLSIL.

This clone came up a few times. The chain employs TRBV7-9 and TRBJ2-7, with D unclear. Germline assignment: CDR1 SEHNR and CDR2 FQNEAQ (reference sequence). Trimming took 1 base from V and 3 from J, leaving 7 bases between them. There are 13 residues in the CDR3. CDR3 amino acids: CASSLGQVYEQYF. DNA for the CDR3: TGTGCCAGCAGCTTAGGTCAGGTCTACGAGCAGTACTTC.

The chain couples TRBV30 to TRBJ2-5; D gene uncertain. The germline CDR1 and CDR2 sequences are GTSNPN and SVGIG (reference sequence). CDR3 length: 12 amino acids. V shed 2 bases and J shed 10 bases, with 14 bases lying between them. CDR3 nucleotides: TGTGCCTGGAGTACCCCTCCAGGCAACCAGTACTTC. This translates into CAWSTPPGNQYF.

This chain uses TRBV7-2 with TRBJ2-7; D possibly corresponds to TRBD1 (5 bases). The CDR3 extends over 13 amino acids. Between the trimmed V and J ends, which lost 5 bases and 3 bases, there was a span of 11 bases. Germline V lookup: CDR1 SGHTA, CDR2 FQGNSA. Here the CDR3 reads CASSTGQLYEQYF. The CDR3 region has the DNA TGTGCCAGCAGCACCGGACAACTCTACGAGCAGTACTTC.

This clone was detected only once. V and J are TRBV6-6 and TRBJ2-7, with 11 nucleotides matching TRBD2. The germline V gene encodes CDR1 MNHNY and CDR2 SVGAGI (reference sequence). CDR3 size: 14 residues. The V and J ends lost 2 bases and 6 bases, in that order; junction bases with no gene match: 3. The CDR3 nucleotides read TGTGCCAGCAGTTACCGCCTAGCGGGAGGCGAGCAGTACTTC. Translation gives CASSYRLAGGEQYF.

The chain recombines TRBV23-1 with TRBJ2-7, with TRBD1 as a possible D gene (6 bases). TRBV23-1 is flagged as an ORF with uncertain function. The germline V and J ends were trimmed by 6 bases and 6 bases, with 18 bases remaining between them. The CDR3 consists of 14 residues. CDR3 loop: CASSPGTPLGEQYF. The CDR3 DNA follows: TGCGCCAGCAGCCCCGGGACACCTTTGGGCGAGCAGTACTTC.

The chain couples TRBV6-5 to TRBJ2-7, with D unclear. The CDR3 length is 14 residues. V lost 1 base to trimming and J lost 3 bases, with 10 bases between them. Germline CDR1 MNHEY, CDR2 SVGAGI. The CDR3 loop reads CASSYFSGIYEQYF. DNA for the CDR3: TGTGCCAGCAGTTACTTTTCAGGAATCTACGAGCAGTACTTC.

This sequence joins TRBV19 and TRBJ2-3; TRBD1 might be the D (5 bases). CDR3 length: 14 amino acids. The germline V gene has CDR1 LNHDA and CDR2 SQIVND (reference sequence). V was trimmed by 6 bases and J by 1 base, leaving 11 bases between them. CDR3 protein: CASRTTGGTDTQYF. CDR3 nucleotide sequence: TGTGCCAGTAGAACAACAGGAGGCACAGATACGCAGTATTTT.

The chain couples TRBV5-1 to TRBJ1-5; 7 nucleotides align to TRBD1. Per the germline V gene, CDR1 is SGHRS and CDR2 is YFSETQ. V trimming: 4 bases; J trimming: 1 base; junction bases outside the gene matches: 2. The CDR3 contains 14 residues. DNA of the CDR3: TGCGCCAGCAGCGAGGGGGCCAGCAATCAGCCCCAGCATTTT. As protein: CASSEGASNQPQHF.

The J gene is TRBJ2-2, the V gene TRBV13, with a possible D match to TRBD2 (5 bases). CDR3 length: 15 amino acids. The germline V gene has CDR1 PRHDT and CDR2 FYEKMQ (reference sequence). V was trimmed by 6 bases and J by 6 bases, leaving 17 bases between them. CDR3 nucleotides: TGTGCCAGCAGTATCGAGGGTTTTTTCCCCGGGGAGCTGTTTTTT. Amino acids: CASSIEGFFPGELFF.

DNA of the CDR3: TGTGCCAGCAGCGAAGACACTAACTATGGCTACACCTTC. This translates into CASSEDTNYGYTF. This chain uses TRBV9 with TRBJ1-2; no clear D gene. CDR3 length: 13 residues. Germline-derived CDR1 and CDR2 are SGDLS and YYNGEE. V lost 3 bases and J lost 0, with 6 bases in between. The full variable domain, completed using reference TRBV9 and TRBJ1-2, is DSGVTQTPKHLITATGQRVTLRCSPRSGDLSVYWYQQSLDQGLQFLIQYYNGEERAKGNILERFSAQQFPDLHSELNLSSLELGDSALYFCASSEDTNYGYTFGSGTRLTVV.

The rearrangement joins TRBV6-6 to TRBJ2-1, with D maybe TRBD1 (5 bases). V dropped 6 bases and J dropped 7 bases, with 7 bases sitting between them. The CDR3 has 11 amino acids. Germline V gene lookup returns CDR1 MNHNY and CDR2 SVGAGI (reference sequence). The CDR3, as DNA: TGTGCCAGCAGGCAGGGAAATGAGCAGTTCTTC. Residues: CASRQGNEQFF.

The chain links TRBV6-5 to TRBJ2-1, with 7 bases lining up with TRBD2. Trimming took 3 bases from V and 0 from J; bases not matched to a gene: 2. Looked up from germline, CDR1 is MNHEY and CDR2 is SVGAGI. This CDR3 is built from 15 residues. DNA for the CDR3: TGTGCCAGCAGTTATGGCGGGAGCTCCTACAATGAGCAGTTCTTC. It codes for CASSYGGSSYNEQFF.